This T cell receptor beta chain derives from a study of CXCR3-negative and CXCR3-positive naive CD8 T cells (dated by TCRdb to about 2019). Study-level background: In total, about 135 million TRB reads were obtained, corresponding to roughly 1.5 +/- 0.3 million reads per library. The diversity and physicochemical repertoire analyses included approximately ten donors pooled from two independent experiments. For the TRBV-TRBJ cluster analysis, the naive subsets came from 5 or 6 donors, while the memory cells came from 3 donors.

In regard to this clonotype: Its cognate antigen has yet to be identified.

Sequencing took place on a NextSeq 550. The Human TCR Profiling Kit (MiLaboratory) was used to prepare UMI-labeled 5' RACE TRB cDNA libraries. The full amount of extracted RNA was used for cDNA synthesis, and the full amount of resulting cDNA was used for PCR amplification. Libraries were prepared in parallel using an identical number of PCR cycles. Regarding the original processing steps: About 53,000 +/- 9,400 unique UMI-labeled TRB cDNA molecules per library were extracted with MIGEC and MiXCR, with at least two reads per UMI required. Each library averaged about 38,000 +/- 11,000 functional in-frame TRB CDR3 nucleotide clonotypes without stop codons. After each sample was downsampled to 5000 UMI-labeled TRB molecules, VDJtools was used to calculate diversity metrics such as normalized Shannon-Wiener and Chao1. VDJtools computed clonotype-size-weighted physicochemical properties of the central five CDR3 residues: interaction energy, strength, volume and Kidera factor 4. The reads went through TCRdb reprocessing, and each CDR3 protein sequence gets one entry with no DNA. TCRdb's processing, not the authors', yielded these V and J calls. This sample's table has entries for 140,000 to 150,000 distinct CDR3 sequences. The top ten hold about 0.27% of the sample.

General conclusions and limits of the study: Because surface CD5, which has been linked to self-reactivity in mice, was comparable between naive subsets, TCR interaction strength was also inferred from TRB CDR3 physicochemical properties. Freshly isolated PBMCs were used for most assays because CXCR3 expression went down partially after cryopreservation. Both naive subsets had comparably high repertoire diversity, while memory CD8+ T cells had much lower repertoire diversity. TRBV-TRBJ usage was similar between naive CXCR3-negative and CXCR3-positive cells from the same donor, while memory cells showed distinct patterns. TRB CDR3s from CXCR3-positive naive cells showed higher hydrophobicity (lower Kidera factor 4), lower energy, and higher strength and volume indices than CXCR3-negative naive cells.

For each CD8+ T cell subset, flow sorting was done in triplicate, and 300,000 to 350,000 cells per subset went directly into RLT lysis buffer. To exclude memory contaminants, naive CD8+ T cells were stringently defined as CD45RO-CCR7+CD27+CD95-. Peripheral blood mononuclear cells were isolated from buffy coats using standard density gradient centrifugation. Naive CXCR3-negative and CXCR3-positive CD8+ T cells were flow-sorted on a FACSAria III. Total RNA was extracted from sorted cells with an RNeasy Mini Kit. The CDR3 covers 15 residues, taking in both the cysteine and the phenylalanine. Nucleotide data are not available. In the germline V gene, CDR1 corresponds to MDHEN and CDR2 to SYDVKM.

This sequence was found in a human donor in good health. Some clones in this sample may be carry-over from other donors' samples. Specimen: naive CXCR3+ CD8+ T cells from blood. Sample cell subset or site, as interpreted from the label and publication: CD45RO-CCR7+CD27+CD95- naive CD8+ T cells expressing CXCR3 (TNR3+). This sequence uses TRBV28 and TRBJ2-5; TCRdb picks TRBD1, but there is no DNA to check that call. For the CDR3, the sequence is CASSLRAAQGETQYF.